This is a list of T cell receptor beta chains from one sample in a study of cytomegalovirus exposure and HLA in healthy donors. TCRdb keeps only in-frame clones here, not all; method: immunoSEQ multiplex PCR. The sample lists 150,000 to 180,000 clones, roughly 84% seen once, with approximately 2.2% in the top ten. The sequencing input was PBMCs. These receptor sequences come from a human donor in good health. Each CDR3 is given with its conserved first and last residue. The D gene is left open where the match is weak.

D gene | J gene | V gene | CDR3 protein
NA | TRBJ1-2 | TRBV6-5 | CASSYSFSRIYGYTF
NA | TRBJ2-7 | TRBV7-2 | CASRQGGGGLEQYF
NA | TRBJ2-4 | TRBV7-9 | CASSRQRGPLRDIQYF
NA | TRBJ1-1 | TRBV29-1 | CSVLGGNLNAFF
TRBD1 | TRBJ2-1 | TRBV6-5 | CASSPRTGGSEQFF
NA | TRBJ1-1 | TRBV6-6 | CASSYPPGDEDTEAFF
NA | TRBJ1-2 | TRBV7-2 | CASSHWGEEKGYTF
TRBD1 | TRBJ1-1 | TRBV29-1 | CSVTSGGKTEAFF
NA | TRBJ1-5 | TRBV6-1 | CASSEGGRTYNQPQHF
TRBD1 | TRBJ1-4 | TRBV6-5 | CATNRGRGNEKLFF
TRBD2 | TRBJ2-1 | TRBV4-2 | CASSPRLAGSIYNEQFF
NA | TRBJ2-1 | TRBV5-1 | CASGKQSSYNEQFF
TRBD2 | TRBJ2-1 | TRBV5-6 | CASSLDLAGRNEQFF